Listed here is a single T cell receptor (beta chain). This record belongs to a study of blood T cell repertoires in COVID-19. Study background: T cells, B-cell-depleted T cells, or PBMCs supplied cDNA or gDNA.

This CDR3 contains 16 residues. Germline V gene lookup returns CDR1 SGHDT and CDR2 YYEEEE. V lost 2 bases, J lost 6 bases, and 17 bases lay in between. Only in-frame clones appear in the TCRdb table, and some are missing; sequencing was by immunoSEQ multiplex PCR. Among about 90,000 clones listed, less than 95% were seen once. The sequence came from a human donor with active COVID-19. The donor label of this sample is uncertain. Input material: peripheral blood. The chain couples TRBV5-6 to TRBJ2-2, with TRBD2 as a possible D gene (6 bases). The CDR3, as DNA: TGTGCCAGCAGCTTCGGGGGAGCTTCCTTTGCCGGGGAGCTGTTTTTT. This encodes CASSFGGASFAGELFF.